This T cell receptor (beta chain) was documented in a study of CXCR3-negative and CXCR3-positive naive CD8 T cells. Triplicate sorting captured around 300,000 cells each from every CD8+ T cell subset. The CDR3 is made up of 12 amino acids. CDR1 is MNHEY and CDR2 is SVGEGT in the germline V gene. All TRB cDNA libraries came from 5' RACE performed with UMI labels. Reprocessing the 5' RACE reads, TCRdb reports a single entry for every CDR3 protein and omits DNA. The table counts about 41,000 distinct CDR3 sequences; 1.5% to 2% lies in the top ten. J is TRBJ2-7 and V is TRBV6-2 or TRBV6-3. The TCR comes from a human donor in good health. Some clones in this sample may be carry-over from other donors' samples. Sequencing used naive CXCR3- CD8+ T cells from blood. Subset reported: CD45RO-CCR7+CD27+CD95- naive CD8+ T cells lacking CXCR3 (TNR3-). The CDR3 region is CASSEGSYEQYF.